This is a list of T cell receptor beta chains from one sample in a study of blood T cell repertoires in COVID-19. Sequenced by immunoSEQ multiplex PCR; TCRdb stores in-frame clones only, minus some. The sample consists of around 100,000 clones, roughly nine tenths of them appearing once. The sequenced sample consisted of peripheral blood. These receptor sequences come from a human donor in a cohort sampled during active COVID-19. Each CDR3 is given with its conserved first and last residue. D genes are given only for firm matches. Rows may omit the clone size; those that give it use once, few, many or a size class.

clone_size j_call d_call cdr3_length v_call cdr3_aa cdr3_nt
- TRBJ1-1 - 15 TRBV7-9 CASIPLNRAFTEAFF TGTGCCAGCATACCTTTAAACAGGGCCTTCACTGAAGCTTTCTTT
- TRBJ2-5 TRBD2 17 TRBV15 CATSRLSRLAGEETQYF TGTGCCACCAGCAGACTATCTCGACTAGCGGGGGAGGAGACCCAGTACTTC
- TRBJ2-3 - 16 TRBV10-2 CASSEYSGSTREPQYF TGCGCCAGCAGTGAGTACAGCGGGTCCACTAGGGAGCCGCAGTATTTT
- TRBJ1-2 - 15 TRBV28 CASSLKAGYGGGYTF TGTGCCAGCAGTTTAAAGGCAGGGTATGGTGGAGGCTACACCTTC
- TRBJ1-4 - 13 TRBV28 CASSLPGNEKLFF TGTGCCAGCAGTTTACCGGGTAATGAAAAACTGTTTTTT
- TRBJ2-2 - 17 TRBV10-3 CAVSTHGVAPDTGELFF TGTGCCGTTAGCACCCATGGTGTAGCGCCTGACACCGGGGAGCTGTTTTTT
- TRBJ2-7 TRBD1 14 TRBV9 CASSEGDSSYEQYF TGTGCCAGCAGCGAGGGGGACAGCTCCTACGAGCAGTACTTC
- TRBJ2-2 - 13 TRBV5-1 CASSLDRAGELFF TGCGCCAGCAGCTTGGACAGGGCCGGGGAGCTGTTTTTT
few TRBJ1-6 TRBD1 17 TRBV4-1 CASSQPPGQGSNSPLHF TGCGCCAGCAGCCAGCCACCGGGACAGGGCTCTAATTCACCCCTCCACTTT
- TRBJ2-5 TRBD2 16 TRBV5-1 CASSKSGRGGQETQYF TGCGCCAGCAGTAAAAGCGGGAGAGGTGGGCAAGAGACCCAGTACTTC
once TRBJ1-2 - 15 TRBV11-2 CASSFGKSGAIGYTF TGTGCCAGCAGCTTTGGAAAGTCAGGGGCTATAGGCTACACCTTC
- TRBJ2-5 - 15 TRBV5-4 CASSSMGGGKETQYF TGTGCCAGCAGCTCCATGGGGGGGGGCAAGGAGACCCAGTACTTC
- TRBJ2-3 - 12 TRBV18 CASSKLTDTQYF TGTGCCAGCTCAAAGCTCACAGATACGCAGTATTTT
- TRBJ2-1 TRBD2 19 TRBV7-8 CASSLPLGLAGGSDNEQFF TGTGCCAGCAGCCTCCCCTTGGGACTAGCGGGAGGGTCCGACAATGAGCAGTTCTTC
- TRBJ2-5 TRBD1 13 TRBV30 CAWGTGSQETQYF TGTGCCTGGGGGACAGGCTCACAAGAGACCCAGTACTTC
once TRBJ1-1 - 12 TRBV16 CASSQLRSVAFF TGTGCCAGCAGCCAACTCCGAAGCGTAGCTTTCTTT
- TRBJ1-1 TRBD1 18 TRBV4-1 CASSPGQGGTRENTEAFF TGCGCCAGCAGCCCTGGACAGGGAGGTACTAGGGAGAACACTGAAGCTTTCTTT
- TRBJ2-1 TRBD2 17 TRBV4-3 CASSQSLAGGLWNEQFF TGCGCCAGCAGCCAATCCTTAGCGGGAGGGCTTTGGAATGAGCAGTTCTTC
- TRBJ2-1 - 13 TRBV4-1 CASSQGLYNEQFF TGCGCCAGCAGCCAAGGACTGTACAATGAGCAGTTCTTC